The table lists the clone carrying this T cell receptor beta chain with a few counts. Its antigen is undetermined. CDR3 length: 19 residues. V trimming: 0 bases; J trimming: 0 bases; junction bases outside the gene matches: 9. CDR1 is KGHDR, CDR2 SFDVKD, per germline. The data originate from a study of T-cell memory formation after mild COVID-19. Findings of the study overall: There were some responding clones in pre-infection memory, which suggested that cross-reactive memory had joined.

TCRdb reprocessed the 5' RACE reads with MiXCR, giving one entry per CDR3 protein. The sample has roughly 300,000 distinct CDR3 sequences; 8% to 10% are singletons. The chain is built from TRBV24-1 and TRBJ1-3; 8 nucleotides align to TRBD1. Input material: PBMCs or a T cell subset sorted from them (not recorded which). The clonotype originates from a man between 18 and 29 years old who had mild COVID-19 (a few samples of this study predate the infection). Cell type and time point are not known. CDR3 nucleotides: TGTGCCACCAGTGATTTGCAGGTCGGACAGGGCCCCTCTGGAAACACCATATATTTT. Its protein is CATSDLQVGQGPSGNTIYF.